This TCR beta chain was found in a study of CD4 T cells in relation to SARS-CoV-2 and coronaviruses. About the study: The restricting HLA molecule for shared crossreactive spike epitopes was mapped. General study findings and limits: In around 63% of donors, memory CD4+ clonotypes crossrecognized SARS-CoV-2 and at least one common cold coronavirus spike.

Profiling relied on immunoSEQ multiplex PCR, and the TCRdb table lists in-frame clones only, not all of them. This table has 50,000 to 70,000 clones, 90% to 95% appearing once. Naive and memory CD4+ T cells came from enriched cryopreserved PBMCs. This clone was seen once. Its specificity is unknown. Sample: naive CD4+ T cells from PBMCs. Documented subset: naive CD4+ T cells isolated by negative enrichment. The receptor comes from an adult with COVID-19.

CDR3 sequence: CASSEQGTTNEKLFF. CDR3 DNA sequence: TGTGCCAGCAGTGAGCAGGGTACAACTAATGAAAAACTGTTTTTT. The chain uses TRBV6-1 and TRBJ1-4, with D tentatively TRBD1 (5 bases). Trimming took off 3 bases at V and 0 bases at J, with 8 bases between the two ends. The CDR3 spans 15 residues. The germline CDR1 and CDR2 sequences are MNHNS and SASEGT.